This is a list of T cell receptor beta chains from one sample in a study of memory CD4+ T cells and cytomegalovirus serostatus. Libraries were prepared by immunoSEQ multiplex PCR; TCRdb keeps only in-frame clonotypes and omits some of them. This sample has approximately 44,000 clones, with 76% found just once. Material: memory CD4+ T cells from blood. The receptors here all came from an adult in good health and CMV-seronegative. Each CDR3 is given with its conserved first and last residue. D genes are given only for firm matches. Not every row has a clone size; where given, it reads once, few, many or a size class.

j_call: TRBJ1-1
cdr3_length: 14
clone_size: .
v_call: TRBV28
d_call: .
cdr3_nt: TGTGCCAGCATTAAGGGGGGCCCCCACACTGAAGCTTTCTTT
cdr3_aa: CASIKGGPHTEAFF

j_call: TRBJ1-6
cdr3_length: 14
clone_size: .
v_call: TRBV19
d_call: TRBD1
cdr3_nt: TGTGCCAGTAGTCCCGGGACAGTGAATTCACCCCTCCACTTT
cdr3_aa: CASSPGTVNSPLHF

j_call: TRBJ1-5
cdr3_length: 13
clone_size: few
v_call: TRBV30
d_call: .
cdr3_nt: TGTGCCTGGGGTACAAGTAGCAATCAGCCCCAGCATTTT
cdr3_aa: CAWGTSSNQPQHF

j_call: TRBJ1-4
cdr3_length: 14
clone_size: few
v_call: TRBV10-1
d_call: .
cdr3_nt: TGCGCCAGCAGTGATAAGAAATCCAATGAAAAACTGTTTTTT
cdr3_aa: CASSDKKSNEKLFF

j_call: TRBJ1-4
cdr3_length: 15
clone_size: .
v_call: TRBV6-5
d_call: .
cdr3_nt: TGTGCCAGCAGTCCCCAGGGAGCAACTAATGAAAAACTGTTTTTT
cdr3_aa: CASSPQGATNEKLFF

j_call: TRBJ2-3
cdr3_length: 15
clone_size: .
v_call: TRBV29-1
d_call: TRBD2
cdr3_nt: TGCAGCGCTAGGCCCGGGACTACCTCCACAGATACGCAGTATTTT
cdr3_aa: CSARPGTTSTDTQYF

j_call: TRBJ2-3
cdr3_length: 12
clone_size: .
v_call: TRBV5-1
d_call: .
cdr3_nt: TGCGCCAGCAGCGAGCGCACAGATACGCAGTATTTT
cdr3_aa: CASSERTDTQYF

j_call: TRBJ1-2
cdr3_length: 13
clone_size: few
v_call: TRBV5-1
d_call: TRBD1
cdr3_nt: TGCGCCAGCAGCCCTGGGACAGGCTATGGCTACACCTTC
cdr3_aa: CASSPGTGYGYTF

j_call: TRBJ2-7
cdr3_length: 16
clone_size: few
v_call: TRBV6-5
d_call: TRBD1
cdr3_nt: TGTGCCAGCAGTTACGGTGGGACAGGAGGCCTCTACGAGCAGTACTTC
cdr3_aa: CASSYGGTGGLYEQYF

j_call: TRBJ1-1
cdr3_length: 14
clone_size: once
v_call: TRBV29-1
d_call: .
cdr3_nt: TGCAGCGTTGGTGCCGGACTGATGAACACTGAAGCTTTCTTT
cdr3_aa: CSVGAGLMNTEAFF

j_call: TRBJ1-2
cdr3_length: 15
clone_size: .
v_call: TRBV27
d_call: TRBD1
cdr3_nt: TGTGCCAGCAGTTCCGGGACAGGGGTCCGCGGTGGCTACACCTTC
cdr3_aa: CASSSGTGVRGGYTF

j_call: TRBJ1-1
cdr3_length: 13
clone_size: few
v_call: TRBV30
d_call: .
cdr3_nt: TGTGCCTGGAGTGGGCAGATGAACACTGAAGCTTTCTTT
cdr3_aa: CAWSGQMNTEAFF

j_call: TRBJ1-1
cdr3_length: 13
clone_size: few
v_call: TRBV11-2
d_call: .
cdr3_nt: TGTGCCAGCAGCCCAGTCATCGGGTCTGAAGCTTTCTTT
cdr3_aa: CASSPVIGSEAFF

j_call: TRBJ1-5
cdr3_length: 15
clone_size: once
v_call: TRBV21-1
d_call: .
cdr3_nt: TGTGCCAGCAGCAAGCGGACAGGGCTGGGTCAGCCCCAGCATTTT
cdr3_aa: CASSKRTGLGQPQHF

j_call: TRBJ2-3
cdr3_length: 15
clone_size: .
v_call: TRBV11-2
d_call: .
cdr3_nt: TGTGCCAGCAGCTCCCGCGGCGCTCCGGAGGATACGCAGTATTTT
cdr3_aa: CASSSRGAPEDTQYF

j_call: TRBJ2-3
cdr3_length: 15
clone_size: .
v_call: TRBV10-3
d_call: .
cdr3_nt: TGTGCCATCAGTGATTTGAAGGTTGCTTGGGATACGCAGTATTTT
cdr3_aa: CAISDLKVAWDTQYF

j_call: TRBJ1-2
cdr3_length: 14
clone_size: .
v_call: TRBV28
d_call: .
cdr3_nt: TGTGCCAGCAGTTTTGGACTCTCTGACTATGGCTACACCTTC
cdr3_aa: CASSFGLSDYGYTF

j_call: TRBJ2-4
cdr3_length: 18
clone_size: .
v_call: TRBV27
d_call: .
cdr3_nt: TGTGCCAGCAGTTGGTCCGGGCTGGGGTTCCAGGCCAAAAACATTCAGTACTTC
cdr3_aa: CASSWSGLGFQAKNIQYF

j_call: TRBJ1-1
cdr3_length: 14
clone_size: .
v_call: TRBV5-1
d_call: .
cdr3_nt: TGCGCCAGCAGCTTTTCTTTCGAAACGACTGAAGCTTTCTTT
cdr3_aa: CASSFSFETTEAFF

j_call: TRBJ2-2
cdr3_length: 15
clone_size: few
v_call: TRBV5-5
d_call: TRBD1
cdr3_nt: TGTGCCAGCAGCTACGGACAGGGAGCTACCGGGGAGCTGTTTTTT
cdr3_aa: CASSYGQGATGELFF

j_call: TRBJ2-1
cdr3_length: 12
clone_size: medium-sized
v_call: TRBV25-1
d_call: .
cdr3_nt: TGTGCCAGCAGCCTCTCCTACAATGAGCAGTTCTTC
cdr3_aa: CASSLSYNEQFF

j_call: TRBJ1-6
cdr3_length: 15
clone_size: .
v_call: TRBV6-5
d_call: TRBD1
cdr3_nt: TGTGCCAGCAGTTACTCGCCAGGGGGCAATTCACCCCTCCACTTT
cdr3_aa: CASSYSPGGNSPLHF

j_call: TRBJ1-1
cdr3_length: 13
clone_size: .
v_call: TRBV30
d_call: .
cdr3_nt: TGTGCCTGGAGTTTTCAACGGAACACTGAAGCTTTCTTT
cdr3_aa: CAWSFQRNTEAFF

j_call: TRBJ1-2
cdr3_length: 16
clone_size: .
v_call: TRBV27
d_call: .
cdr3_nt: TGTGCCAGCAGTTTATCGAACAGCCCTAGCTCCTTTGGCTACACCTTC
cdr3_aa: CASSLSNSPSSFGYTF

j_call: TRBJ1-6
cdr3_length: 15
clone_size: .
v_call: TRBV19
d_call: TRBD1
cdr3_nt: TGTGCCAGTAGTATAGGTCGGACAGGGTTGTCACCCCTCCACTTT
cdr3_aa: CASSIGRTGLSPLHF

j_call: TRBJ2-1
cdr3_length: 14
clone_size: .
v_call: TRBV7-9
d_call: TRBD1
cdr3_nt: TGTGCCAGCAGCCTAACACAGGGGGACAATGAGCAGTTCTTC
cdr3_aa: CASSLTQGDNEQFF

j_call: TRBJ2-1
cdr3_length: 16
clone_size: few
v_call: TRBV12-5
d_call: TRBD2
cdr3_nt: TGTGCTAGTGGTTCCCCTCCGGGGGGGACGGGTAATGAGCAGTTCTTC
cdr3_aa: CASGSPPGGTGNEQFF

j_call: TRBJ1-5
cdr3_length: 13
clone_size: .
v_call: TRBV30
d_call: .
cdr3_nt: TGTGCCTGGAGTCAACAGGGAAATCAGCCCCAGCATTTT
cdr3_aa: CAWSQQGNQPQHF

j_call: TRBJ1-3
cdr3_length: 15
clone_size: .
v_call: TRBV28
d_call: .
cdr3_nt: TGTGCCAGCAGTTTAGCAGACAACTACGGAAACACCATATATTTT
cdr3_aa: CASSLADNYGNTIYF

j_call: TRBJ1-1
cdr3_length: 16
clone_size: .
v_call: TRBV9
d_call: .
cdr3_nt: TGTGCCAGCAGCCCCCAAGCGGGGGGGCTGGACACTGAAGCTTTCTTT
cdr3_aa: CASSPQAGGLDTEAFF

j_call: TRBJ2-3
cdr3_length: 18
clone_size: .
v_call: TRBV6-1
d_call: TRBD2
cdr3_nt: TGTGCCAGCAGTGAAGCGCGGCGGGCTAGCGGGGGGGCGGATACGCAGTATTTT
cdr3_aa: CASSEARRASGGADTQYF

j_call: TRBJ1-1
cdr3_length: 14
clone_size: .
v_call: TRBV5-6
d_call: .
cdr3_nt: TGTGCCAGCAGCTTTTTTTACAGGGCCACTGAAGCTTTCTTT
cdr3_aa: CASSFFYRATEAFF

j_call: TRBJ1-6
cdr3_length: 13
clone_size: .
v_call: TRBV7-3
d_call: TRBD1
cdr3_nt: TGTGCCAGCAGCCGGACAGGGGCAGCGGCCCTCCACTTT
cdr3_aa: CASSRTGAAALHF

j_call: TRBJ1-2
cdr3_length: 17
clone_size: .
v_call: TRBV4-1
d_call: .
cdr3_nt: TGCGCCAGCAGCCAACCACCGGCGTCGGGGCGCAAGGGTGGCTACACCTTC
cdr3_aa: CASSQPPASGRKGGYTF

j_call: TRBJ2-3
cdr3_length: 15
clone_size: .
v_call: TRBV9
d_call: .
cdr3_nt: TGTGCCAGCAGCGTAGTTCCGCAAAACACAGATACGCAGTATTTT
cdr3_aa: CASSVVPQNTDTQYF

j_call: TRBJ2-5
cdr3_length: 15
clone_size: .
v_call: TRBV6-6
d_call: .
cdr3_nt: TGTGCCAGCAGTTACCCCAGAGGTGGTGAAGAGACCCAGTACTTC
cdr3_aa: CASSYPRGGEETQYF

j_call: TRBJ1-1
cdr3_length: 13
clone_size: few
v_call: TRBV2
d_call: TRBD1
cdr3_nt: TGTGCCAGCAGGGGACAGCCGAACACTGAAGCTTTCTTT
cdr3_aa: CASRGQPNTEAFF

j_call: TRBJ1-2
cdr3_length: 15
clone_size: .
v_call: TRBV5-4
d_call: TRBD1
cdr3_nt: TGTGCCAGCAGACACCGGGACAGAAACTACTATGGCTACACCTTC
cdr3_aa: CASRHRDRNYYGYTF

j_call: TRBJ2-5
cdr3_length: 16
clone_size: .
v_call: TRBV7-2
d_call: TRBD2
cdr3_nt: TGTGCCAGCAGCTTAGGGTTTAGCGGGGGACTCGGGGCCCAGTACTTC
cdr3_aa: CASSLGFSGGLGAQYF

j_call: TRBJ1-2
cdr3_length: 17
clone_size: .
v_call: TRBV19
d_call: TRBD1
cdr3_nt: TGTGCCAGTAGTCACCGGCCGACAGGGAACAAGATCTATGGCTACACCTTC
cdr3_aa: CASSHRPTGNKIYGYTF

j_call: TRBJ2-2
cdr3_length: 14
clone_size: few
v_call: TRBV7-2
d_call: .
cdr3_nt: TGTGCCAGCAGCTTAGTCATGGGGGTTGGAGAGCTGTTTTTT
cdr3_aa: CASSLVMGVGELFF

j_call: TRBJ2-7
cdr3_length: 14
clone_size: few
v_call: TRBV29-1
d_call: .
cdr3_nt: TGCAGCGTTGTACTAGGCCGGCTTTATTACGAGCAGTACTTC
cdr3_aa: CSVVLGRLYYEQYF

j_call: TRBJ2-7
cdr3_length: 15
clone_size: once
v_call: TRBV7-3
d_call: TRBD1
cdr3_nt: TGTGCCAGCAGCCAGAGAGGGGACAGTGTCGGCGAGCAGTACTTC
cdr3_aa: CASSQRGDSVGEQYF

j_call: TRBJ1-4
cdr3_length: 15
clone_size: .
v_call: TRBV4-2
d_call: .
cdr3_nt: TGTGCCAGCAGCCCCCCGGGGACAACTAATGAAAAACTGTTTTTT
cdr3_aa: CASSPPGTTNEKLFF

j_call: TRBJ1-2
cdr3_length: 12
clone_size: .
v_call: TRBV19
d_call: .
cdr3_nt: TGTGCCAGTAGCCGACAGGTCTATGGCTACACCTTC
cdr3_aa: CASSRQVYGYTF

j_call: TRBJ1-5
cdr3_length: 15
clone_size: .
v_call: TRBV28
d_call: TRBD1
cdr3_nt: TGTGCCAGCAGTCACCGGGGACAGGGCAATCAGCCCCAGCATTTT
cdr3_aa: CASSHRGQGNQPQHF

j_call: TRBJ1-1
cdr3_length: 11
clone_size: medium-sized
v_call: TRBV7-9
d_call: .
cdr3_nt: TGTGCCTGGGGAAAGAACACTGAAGCTTTCTTT
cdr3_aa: CAWGKNTEAFF